These 14 T cell receptor beta chains were sequenced from one sample in a study of CD39 and CD103 CD8 tumor-infiltrating T cells. Sequencing was performed with immunoSEQ multiplex PCR; in TCRdb, only in-frame clones are kept and a portion is missing. The sample includes roughly 18,000 clones, 75% to 95% of them seen just once. Sequenced input: CD8+ T cells sorted from blood. The subset here: total memory CD8 T cells (CD45RA-CCR7+/-) from blood or uninvolved lymph node. These receptors were obtained from a human donor with head and neck squamous cell carcinoma.

The chain is built from TRBV30 and TRBJ2-7; D might be TRBD2 (6 bases). The CDR3 covers 17 residues. The V end was cut by 5 bases, the J end by 4 bases, with 27 bases between. Germline CDR1 GTSNPN, CDR2 SVGIG (reference sequence). The CDR3 DNA sequence: TGTGCCTGGTCGCGGCCTTCAAGGACGGAGGGTCCGTACGAGCAGTACTTC. It codes for CAWSRPSRTEGPYEQYF.

CDR3 protein: CASSFPGGKTEAFF. The CDR3 DNA follows: TGTGCCAGCAGCTTTCCGGGTGGGAAAACTGAAGCTTTCTTT. The J gene is TRBJ1-1, the V gene TRBV7-9; D gene uncertain. The CDR3 sequence is 14 residues long. V lost 3 bases, J lost 5 bases, and 13 bases lay in between. Germline lookup yields CDR1 SEHNR and CDR2 FQNEAQ (reference sequence).

V usage is TRBV29-1 and J usage is TRBJ2-7; 7 nucleotides line up with TRBD1. Germline V gene sequence: CDR1 SQVTM, CDR2 ANQGSEA. The junction had 13 bases not matched to a gene; V was cut back by 3 bases and J by 2 bases. There are 16 residues in the CDR3. CDR3 protein: CSVDDGPGTAPYEQYF. As DNA, the CDR3 is TGCAGCGTTGATGACGGGCCCGGGACAGCCCCCTACGAGCAGTACTTC.

This chain uses TRBV6-5 with TRBJ2-3; TRBD2 aligns across 8 bases. Germline V CDR1 and CDR2: MNHEY, SVGAGI. The CDR3 consists of 15 residues. V trimming: 5 bases; J trimming: 2 bases; junction bases outside the gene matches: 6. This CDR3 reads CASSTFGGVTDTQYF. In DNA form, the CDR3 reads TGTGCCAGCAGTACATTCGGGGGGGTCACAGATACGCAGTATTTT.

The chain employs TRBV7-9 and TRBJ1-2; D is perhaps TRBD1 (6 bases). V gave up 5 bases and J gave up 4 bases, with 14 bases separating them. The CDR3 contains 14 residues. CDR1 and CDR2 from the germline V gene are SEHNR and FQNEAQ (reference sequence). The CDR3 reads CASSPEGGSYGYTF. DNA of the CDR3: TGTGCCAGCAGCCCCGAGGGGGGGTCCTATGGCTACACCTTC.

This rearrangement joins TRBV7-2 to TRBJ1-6, with D possibly TRBD1 on 6 matching bases. V lost 5 bases and J 10 bases, leaving 15 bases between the germline ends. The CDR3 covers 14 residues. Per germline, CDR1 SGHTA and CDR2 FQGNSA. The CDR3 loop reads CASSQSVQGSPLHF. CDR3 coding DNA: TGTGCCAGCAGCCAAAGCGTCCAGGGGTCACCCCTCCACTTT.

V gene TRBV5-1 combines with J gene TRBJ1-1; TRBD1 might be the D (6 bases). CDR1 SGHRS and CDR2 YFSETQ come from the germline V gene. CDR3 size: 16 residues. V lost 1 base to trimming and J lost 0 bases, with 13 bases between them. The CDR3 region has the DNA TGCGCCAGCAGCTTGAACAGGGACATAATGAACACTGAAGCTTTCTTT. Its translation is CASSLNRDIMNTEAFF.

The chain links TRBV7-8 to TRBJ2-1, with D maybe TRBD2 (7 bases). The germline CDR1 and CDR2 sequences are SGHVS and FQNEAQ. The CDR3 contains 14 residues. Trimming took off 1 base at V and 8 bases at J, with 12 bases between the two ends. CDR3 in amino acids: CASSLEGGADEQFF. Here the CDR3 DNA reads TGTGCCAGCAGCTTAGAGGGGGGGGCCGATGAGCAGTTCTTC. The whole variable domain, filled in from reference TRBV7-8 and TRBJ2-1, reads GAGVSQSPRYKVAKRGQDVALRCDPISGHVSLFWYQQALGQGPEFLTYFQNEAQLDKSGLPSDRFFAERPEGSVSTLKIQRTQQEDSAVYLCASSLEGGADEQFFGPGTRLTVL.

The CDR3 DNA sequence: TGTGCCAGCAGTGGATGGACTCCAACAAAAGAGACCCAGTACTTC. This sequence encodes CASSGWTPTKETQYF. The rearrangement uses TRBV2 and TRBJ2-5, with D possibly matching TRBD2 (5 bases). The CDR3 consists of 15 residues. The V gene lost 4 bases and the J gene lost 3 bases, with 15 bases spanning the gap. The V gene's germline CDR1 is SNHLY and CDR2 FYNNEI.

This chain joins TRBV5-4 and TRBJ2-2; no definite D call. In germline, CDR1 is SGHNT, CDR2 YYREEE (reference sequence). The CDR3 spans 14 residues. Trimming removed 0 bases at V and 5 bases at J, with 8 bases between. The CDR3 bases are TGTGCCAGCAGCTTGGCAACAACTACCGGGGAGCTGTTTTTT. It encodes CASSLATTTGELFF. Variable domain in full (rest from reference TRBV5-4 and TRBJ2-2): ETGVTQSPTHLIKTRGQQVTLRCSSQSGHNTVSWYQQALGQGPQFIFQYYREEENGRGNFPPRFSGLQFPNYSSELNVNALELDDSALYLCASSLATTTGELFFGEGSRLTVL.

The CDR3 DNA follows: TGTGCCAGCAGTTCGTTTAGCGGGGTCAGCACAGATACGCAGTATTTT. Protein product: CASSSFSGVSTDTQYF. The V and J genes are TRBV27 and TRBJ2-3, with TRBD2 matching over 8 bases. In germline, CDR1 is MNHEY, CDR2 SMNVEV (reference sequence). CDR3 length: 16 residues. The J segment lost 0 bases and the V segment lost 4 bases, leaving 6 bases of the junction unmatched.

This clone appeared a few times. V gene TRBV19 combines with J gene TRBJ1-1; D not certain. Germline CDR1 LNHDA, CDR2 SQIVND (reference sequence). This CDR3 has 14 residues. Trimming pared 5 bases from V and 1 base from J, leaving 11 bases between. The DNA of the CDR3 is TGTGCCAGTAGTCGGGGTAGAGGGAACACTGAAGCTTTCTTT. It is translated as CASSRGRGNTEAFF.

This sequence joins TRBV19 and TRBJ1-2; 8 bases map to TRBD1. The V and J ends lost 7 bases and 0 bases, in that order; junction bases with no gene match: 7. The germline V gene has CDR1 LNHDA and CDR2 SQIVND (reference sequence). This CDR3 is built from 15 residues. CDR3 region: CASTHGTGPNYGYTF. The CDR3 DNA is TGTGCCAGTACTCACGGGACAGGCCCTAACTATGGCTACACCTTC.

The rearrangement uses TRBV28 and TRBJ2-7; D could derive from TRBD1 or TRBD2 (5 bases each). The CDR3 extends over 14 amino acids. Per the germline V gene, CDR1 is MDHEN and CDR2 is SYDVKM. V gave up 5 bases and J gave up 6 bases, with 17 bases separating them. The CDR3 region has the DNA TGTGCCAGCAGTCCCCAGGGCAGGGACGGCGAGCAGTACTTC. The encoded protein is CASSPQGRDGEQYF.